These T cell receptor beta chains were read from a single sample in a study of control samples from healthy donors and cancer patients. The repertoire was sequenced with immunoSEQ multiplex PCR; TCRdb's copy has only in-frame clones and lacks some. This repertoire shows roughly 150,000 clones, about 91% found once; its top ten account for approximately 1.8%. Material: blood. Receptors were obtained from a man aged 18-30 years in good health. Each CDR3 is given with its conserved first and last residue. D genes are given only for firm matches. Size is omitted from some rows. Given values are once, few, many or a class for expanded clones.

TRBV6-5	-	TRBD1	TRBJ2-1	TGTGCCAGCAGTTACACGGGACAGGGTATCCATGAGCAGTTCTTC	CASSYTGQGIHEQFF
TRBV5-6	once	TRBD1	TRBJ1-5	TGTGCCAGCAGCTTGTCCAGGGGGCGCGGTCAGCCCCAGCATTTT	CASSLSRGRGQPQHF
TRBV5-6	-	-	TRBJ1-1	TGTGCCAGCAGCCCCATGCCGGACACTGAAGCTTTCTTT	CASSPMPDTEAFF
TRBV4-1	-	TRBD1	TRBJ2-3	TGCGCCAGCAGCCAAGAGGGGACAGGGCGCGCAGATACGCAGTATTTT	CASSQEGTGRADTQYF
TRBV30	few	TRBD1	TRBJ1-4	TGTGCCTGGAGTGGACAGGGAAAAACTGCAACTAATGAAAAACTGTTTTTT	CAWSGQGKTATNEKLFF
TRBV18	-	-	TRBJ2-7	TGTGCCAGCTCACCAAGAGAAGGGCCGTACTACGAGCAGTACTTC	CASSPREGPYYEQYF
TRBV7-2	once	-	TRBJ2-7	TGTGCCAGCAGCTCACCGGGGAGATACTACGAGCAGTACTTC	CASSSPGRYYEQYF
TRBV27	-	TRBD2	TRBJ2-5	TGTGCCAGCAGTTTTGGTAGCGGGGGGGCCGGGGAGACCCAGTACTTC	CASSFGSGGAGETQYF
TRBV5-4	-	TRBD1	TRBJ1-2	TGTGCCAGCAGCGCCCCGGGACAGGGGGCGCGGGGCTATGGCTACACCTTC	CASSAPGQGARGYGYTF
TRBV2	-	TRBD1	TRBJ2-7	TGTGCCAGCAAGGGGCAGGGGGCGGTCGAGCAGTACTTC	CASKGQGAVEQYF
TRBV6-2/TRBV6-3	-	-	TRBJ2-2	TGTGCCAGCAGTTCTTACCAACTCAACACCGGGGAGCTGTTTTTT	CASSSYQLNTGELFF
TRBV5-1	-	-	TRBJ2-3	TGCGCCAGCAGGGGTGGTCTACGTGGAGATACGCAGTATTTT	CASRGGLRGDTQYF
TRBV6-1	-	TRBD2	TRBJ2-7	TGTGCCAGCAGTGCAGCGGGGGGTCTCTCCTACGAGCAGTACTTC	CASSAAGGLSYEQYF
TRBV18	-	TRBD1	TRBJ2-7	TGTGCCAGCTCGCTGGGACAGGGAAAAACCTACGAGCAGTACTTC	CASSLGQGKTYEQYF
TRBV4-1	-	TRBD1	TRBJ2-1	TGCGCCAGCAGCCAATCGACAGGGGACTACAATGAGCAGTTCTTC	CASSQSTGDYNEQFF
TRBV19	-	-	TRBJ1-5	TGTGCCAGTAGTATAACAGACTACAGCAATCAGCCCCAGCATTTT	CASSITDYSNQPQHF
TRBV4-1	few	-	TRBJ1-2	TGCGCCAGCAGCCAAGATCAGGGGCTCGGGAGTGGCTACACCTTC	CASSQDQGLGSGYTF
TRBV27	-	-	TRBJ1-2	TGTGCCAGCAGTTTATCGGGACGGCCCGTTAGTTCTGGCTACACCTTC	CASSLSGRPVSSGYTF
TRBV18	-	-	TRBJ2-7	TGTGCCAGCTCACCGTCGGGGGCCTACGAGCAGTACTTC	CASSPSGAYEQYF
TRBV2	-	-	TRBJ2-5	TGTGCCAGCAGTGAGAGGTCTAGACAAGAGACCCAGTACTTC	CASSERSRQETQYF
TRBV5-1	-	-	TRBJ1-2	TGCGCCAGCAGCTTGGCCGGCAGTACCTATGGCTACACCTTC	CASSLAGSTYGYTF
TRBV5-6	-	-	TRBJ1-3	TGTGCCAGCAGCTTGCTCCTCCGACGACCTGGAAACACCATATATTTT	CASSLLLRRPGNTIYF
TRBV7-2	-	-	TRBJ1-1	TGTGCCAGCAGCATTACCCCACTCGGTGAAGCTTTCTTT	CASSITPLGEAFF
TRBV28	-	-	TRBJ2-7	TGTGCCAGCAGTTTATCCCCCATCTACGAGCAGTACTTC	CASSLSPIYEQYF
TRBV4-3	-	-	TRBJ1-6	TGCGCCAGCAGCCAAGGAACCAGCTCCTATAATTCACCCCTCCACTTT	CASSQGTSSYNSPLHF
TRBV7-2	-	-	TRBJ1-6	TGTGCCAGCAGCTGGACCAATTCACCCCTCCACTTT	CASSWTNSPLHF
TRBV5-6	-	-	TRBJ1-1	TGTGCCAGCAGCTTGGCTGGGATGGACCCGGGGACTGAAGCTTTCTTT	CASSLAGMDPGTEAFF
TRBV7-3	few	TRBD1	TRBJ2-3	TGTGCCAGCAGCGAGGGGGCGGACACAGATACGCAGTATTTT	CASSEGADTDTQYF
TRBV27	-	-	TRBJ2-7	TGTGCCAGCAGTTTAGCGGGGCCAGCCTACGAGCAGTACTTC	CASSLAGPAYEQYF
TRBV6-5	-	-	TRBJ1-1	TGTGCCAGCAGTTACTCGCAGGAGGCTGAAGCTTTCTTT	CASSYSQEAEAFF
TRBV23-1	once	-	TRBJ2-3	TGCGCCAGCAGCCTCGGAAGGCTAGGAGTAGATACGCAGTATTTT	CASSLGRLGVDTQYF